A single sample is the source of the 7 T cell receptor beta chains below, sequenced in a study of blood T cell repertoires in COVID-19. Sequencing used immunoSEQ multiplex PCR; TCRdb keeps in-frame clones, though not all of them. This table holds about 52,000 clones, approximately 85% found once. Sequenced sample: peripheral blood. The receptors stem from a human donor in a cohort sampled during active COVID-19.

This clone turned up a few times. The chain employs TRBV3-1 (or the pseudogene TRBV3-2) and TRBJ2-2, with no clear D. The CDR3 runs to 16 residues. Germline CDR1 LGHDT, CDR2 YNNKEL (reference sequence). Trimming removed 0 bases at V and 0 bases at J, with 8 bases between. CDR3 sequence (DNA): TGTGCCAGCAGCCAAGAGTATAGCCCGAACACCGGGGAGCTGTTTTTT. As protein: CASSQEYSPNTGELFF.

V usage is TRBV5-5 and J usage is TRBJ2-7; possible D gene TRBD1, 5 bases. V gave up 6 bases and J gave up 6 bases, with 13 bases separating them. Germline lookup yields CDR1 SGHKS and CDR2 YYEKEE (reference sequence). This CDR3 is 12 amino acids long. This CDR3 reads CASMSTALEQYF. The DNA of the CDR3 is TGTGCCAGCATGTCGACAGCGCTCGAGCAGTACTTC.

The CDR3 here is CASSLTWTGQTEAFF. The CDR3 bases are TGTGCCAGCAGTTTAACCTGGACAGGGCAGACTGAAGCTTTCTTT. V and J are TRBV27 and TRBJ1-1; TRBD1 matches at 8 bases. Germline-derived CDR1 and CDR2 are MNHEY and SMNVEV (reference sequence). The CDR3 is made up of 15 amino acids. Losses at the gene ends were 2 bases for V and 5 bases for J; bases not matched to a gene: 7.

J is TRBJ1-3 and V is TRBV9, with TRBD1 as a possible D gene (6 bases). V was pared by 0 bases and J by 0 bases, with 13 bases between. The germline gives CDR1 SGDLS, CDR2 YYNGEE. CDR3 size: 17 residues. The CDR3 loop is CASSVGQDRYSGNTIYF. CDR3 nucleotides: TGTGCCAGCAGCGTAGGACAGGACCGGTACTCTGGAAACACCATATATTTT.

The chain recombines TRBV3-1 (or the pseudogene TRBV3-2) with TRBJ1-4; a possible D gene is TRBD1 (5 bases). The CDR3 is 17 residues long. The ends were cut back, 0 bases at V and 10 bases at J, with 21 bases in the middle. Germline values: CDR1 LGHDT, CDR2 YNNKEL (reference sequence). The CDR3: CASSQDSQGPTVGKLFF. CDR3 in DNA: TGTGCCAGCAGCCAAGATTCCCAGGGCCCGACGGTGGGAAAACTGTTTTTT.

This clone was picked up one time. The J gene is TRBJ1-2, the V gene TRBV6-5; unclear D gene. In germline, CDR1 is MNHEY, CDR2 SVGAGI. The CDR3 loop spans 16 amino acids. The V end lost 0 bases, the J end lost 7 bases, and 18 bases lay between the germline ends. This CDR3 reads CASSYSTSTAVGGYTF. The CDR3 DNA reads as TGTGCCAGCAGTTACTCTACCTCGACCGCGGTTGGTGGCTACACCTTC.

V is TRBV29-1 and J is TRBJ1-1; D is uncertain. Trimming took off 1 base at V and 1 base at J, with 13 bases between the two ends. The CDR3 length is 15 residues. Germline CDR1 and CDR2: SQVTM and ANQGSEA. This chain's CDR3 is CSVEGLPGPNTEAFF. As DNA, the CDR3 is TGCAGCGTTGAAGGGTTGCCAGGCCCGAACACTGAAGCTTTCTTT.